What follows are 26 T cell receptor beta chains derived from one specimen sequenced in a study of cytomegalovirus exposure and HLA in healthy donors. The study ran its PCR with 60 Vbeta and 13 Jbeta primers. Using immunoSEQ multiplex PCR, the repertoire was profiled, and TCRdb retains in-frame clones only, with some absent. The sample includes approximately 150,000 clones, around two thirds of them seen just once. Sequenced: PBMCs. These receptors all stem from a male donor in good health and CMV-seronegative.

The chain combines TRBV5-5 with TRBJ1-2; D is possibly TRBD1 (6 bases). The CDR3 loop spans 16 amino acids. The germline CDR1 and CDR2 sequences are SGHKS and YYEKEE (reference sequence). Deletions cut 0 bases from V and 1 base from J, with 13 bases between. The CDR3 sequence: CASSLVGDTRNYGYTF. The CDR3 region has the DNA TGTGCCAGCAGCTTGGTAGGGGACACCCGTAACTATGGCTACACCTTC. The complete variable domain, with remaining parts taken from reference TRBV5-5 and TRBJ1-2, reads DAGVTQSPTHLIKTRGQQVTLRCSPISGHKSVSWYQQVLGQGPQFIFQYYEKEERGRGNFPDRFSARQFPNYSSELNVNALLLGDSALYLCASSLVGDTRNYGYTFGSGTRLTVV.

The chain has TRBV7-2 and TRBJ2-2; D gene uncertain. The CDR3 has 18 residues. V lost 3 bases and J lost 0, with 17 bases in between. Germline lookup yields CDR1 SGHTA and CDR2 FQGNSA. The CDR3 DNA reads as TGTGCCAGCAGCTTCTTGTACAGAATTTCCGCGAACACCGGGGAGCTGTTTTTT. Protein product: CASSFLYRISANTGELFF.

This chain links TRBV28 with TRBJ2-7, with a possible D match to TRBD1 (6 bases). This CDR3 region has 12 residues. With 2 bases removed from V and 11 bases from J, the gap between germline ends came to 13 bases. The germline CDR1 and CDR2 sequences are MDHEN and SYDVKM. CDR3 in amino acids: CASSLAQGKKYF. The CDR3 nucleotides are TGTGCCAGCAGTTTAGCCCAGGGGAAGAAGTACTTC. Using reference TRBV28 and TRBJ2-7 for the parts outside the CDR3, the full variable domain is DVKVTQSSRYLVKRTGEKVFLECVQDMDHENMFWYRQDPGLGLRLIYFSYDVKMKEKGDIPEGYSVSREKKERFSLILESASTNQTSMYLCASSLAQGKKYFGPGTRLTVT.

The chain links TRBV18 to TRBJ1-5; D not certain. CDR1 and CDR2 (germline): KGHSH, LQKENI. This CDR3 spans 13 amino acids. V was cut by 2 bases and J by 3 bases, with 5 bases left in between. The CDR3 sequence: CASSPGLNQPQHF. In DNA, the CDR3 is TGTGCCAGCTCACCAGGGCTCAATCAGCCCCAGCATTTT.

This chain uses TRBV7-2 with TRBJ1-4; D perhaps matches TRBD1 (6 bases). CDR3 length: 15 residues. Germline values: CDR1 SGHTA, CDR2 FQGNSA. V lost 2 bases and J lost 4, with 11 bases in between. In DNA, the CDR3 is TGTGCCAGCAGCTTACAGGGGAACCTTAATGAAAAACTGTTTTTT. Translation gives CASSLQGNLNEKLFF.

This clone showed up just once. Here the CDR3 DNA reads TGCGCCAGTTCCCGGGACAGGGGAACTGAAGCTTTCTTT. Translation gives CASSRDRGTEAFF. V gene TRBV5-1 combines with J gene TRBJ1-1; 10 bases are shared with TRBD1. This CDR3 region has 13 residues. V shed 8 bases and J 5 bases; nucleotides not matched to a gene: 6. Germline V gives CDR1 SGHRS, CDR2 YFSETQ.

The rearrangement joins TRBV7-3 to TRBJ2-6; perhaps TRBD2 as D (6 bases). Trimming shortened V by 0 bases and J by 0 bases, and 12 bases separated the two germline ends. Germline CDR1 and CDR2: SGHTA and FQGTGA. The CDR3 is 18 residues long. CDR3 nucleotide sequence: TGTGCCAGCAGCTTAACCCAGGGACTCGGCTCTGGGGCCAACGTCCTGACTTTC. Residues: CASSLTQGLGSGANVLTF.

The rearrangement links TRBV27 to TRBJ2-7; TRBD2 agrees at 7 bases. The CDR3 extends over 15 amino acids. V lost 6 bases and J lost 0; bases outside the gene matches: 8. In germline, CDR1 is MNHEY, CDR2 SMNVEV (reference sequence). The CDR3 region is CASSPFGGYSYEQYF. As DNA, the CDR3 is TGTGCCAGCAGCCCCTTCGGGGGGTACTCCTACGAGCAGTACTTC.

This clone was detected a few times. The rearrangement uses TRBV13 and TRBJ1-2; tentatively, D is TRBD1 (5 bases). The CDR3 runs 13 residues. Between the trimmed V and J ends, which lost 0 bases and 5 bases, there was a span of 7 bases. Germline V gene sequence: CDR1 PRHDT, CDR2 FYEKMQ (reference sequence). CDR3 in DNA: TGTGCCAGCAGCTTAGGGACAGTTTATGGCTACACCTTC. This codes for CASSLGTVYGYTF.

V and J are TRBV18 and TRBJ1-2; 8 bases match TRBD1. This CDR3 is 14 amino acids long. The junction had 6 bases not matched to a gene; V was cut back by 2 bases and J by 7 bases. CDR1 KGHSH and CDR2 LQKENI come from the germline V gene. CDR3 DNA: TGTGCCAGCTCACCAGGGCAGGGGGCGAGTGGCTACACCTTC. It encodes CASSPGQGASGYTF.

The CDR3 is CASSDVGASTDTQYF. The DNA of the CDR3 is TGTGCCAGCAGCGACGTAGGGGCTAGCACAGATACGCAGTATTTT. The chain employs TRBV9 and TRBJ2-3; D possibly corresponds to TRBD1 (5 bases). The CDR3 totals 15 residues. V gave up 3 bases and J gave up 0 bases, with 11 bases separating them. The germline V gene has CDR1 SGDLS and CDR2 YYNGEE.

V is TRBV19 and J is TRBJ1-2; D unresolved. CDR3 size: 14 residues. V lost 1 base, J lost 3 bases, and 9 bases lay in between. CDR1 is LNHDA and CDR2 is SQIVND in the germline V gene (reference sequence). Here the CDR3 reads CASSIGYSDYGYTF. CDR3 nucleotides: TGTGCCAGTAGTATAGGATACAGTGACTATGGCTACACCTTC.

In its sample, this clone was seen a few times. The chain has TRBV10-3 and TRBJ2-5, with 9 positions matching TRBD2. The length of the CDR3 is 17 residues. V lost 4 bases to trimming and J lost 5 bases; unmatched junction nucleotides: 14. Looked up from germline, CDR1 is ENHRY and CDR2 is SYGVKD. Written as DNA, the CDR3 is TGTGCCATCAGTGTGGGAGGAGCGGGGGGCCAAGGGGAGACCCAGTACTTC. This translates into CAISVGGAGGQGETQYF.

This clone was seen just once. V gene TRBV7-2 combines with J gene TRBJ2-2; D remains unclear. Germline CDR1 and CDR2: SGHTA and FQGNSA. Trimming took 5 bases from V and 4 from J, leaving 20 bases between them. The CDR3 extends over 17 amino acids. CDR3 sequence (DNA): TGTGCCAGCAGCCCCCTCGTCGCCACCAAGAGCACCGGGGAGCTGTTTTTT. Its translation is CASSPLVATKSTGELFF. The variable domain in full, with the rest retrieved from reference TRBV7-2 and TRBJ2-2, is GAGVSQSPSNKVTEKGKDVELRCDPISGHTALYWYRQSLGQGLEFLIYFQGNSAPDKSGLPSDRFSAERTGGSVSTLTIQRTQQEDSAVYLCASSPLVATKSTGELFFGEGSRLTVL.

V gene TRBV10-1 combines with J gene TRBJ2-7, with D possibly matching TRBD1 (5 bases). The CDR3 length is 14 residues. CDR1 and CDR2 (germline): WNHNN, SYGVQD (reference sequence). V was shortened by 0 bases and J by 2 bases, with 8 bases between the two germline ends. The CDR3 DNA follows: TGCGCCAGCAGTGAGTCCCACAGGCCCTACGAGCAGTACTTC. Amino acids: CASSESHRPYEQYF.

The chain carries TRBV7-6 and TRBJ1-2; D is undetermined. The CDR3 loop spans 13 amino acids. Trimming shortened V by 1 base and J by 8 bases, and 11 bases separated the two germline ends. Germline CDR1 and CDR2: SGHVS and FNYEAQ. CDR3 bases: TGTGCCAGCAGCTTAGAATTTGGGCGAGGCTACACCTTC. Encoded protein: CASSLEFGRGYTF.

This clone was detected only once. The junction and the germline gene differ at one end; a read error may be behind it. The chain couples TRBV7-9 to TRBJ2-3, with 13 bases aligning to TRBD2. Germline loops: CDR1 SEHNR, CDR2 FQNEAQ (reference sequence). This CDR3 region has 13 residues. The CDR3 nucleotides read TGTGCCAGCAGCTCTGGAGGGACTAGCGGGAAAATTTTT. Amino acid sequence: CASSSGGTSGKIF.

J is TRBJ2-5 and V is TRBV9; TRBD1 is a possible D gene (6 bases). V lost 6 bases and J 3 bases, leaving 18 bases between the germline ends. The CDR3 spans 15 residues. Germline loops: CDR1 SGDLS, CDR2 YYNGEE. The CDR3 is CASNPSQGYEETQYF. The CDR3 DNA sequence: TGTGCCAGCAACCCGTCGCAGGGGTATGAAGAGACCCAGTACTTC.

CDR3 residues: CASSLMGQGEQYF. The CDR3, as DNA: TGTGCCAGCAGCTTAATGGGACAGGGAGAGCAGTACTTC. The chain carries TRBV11-1 and TRBJ2-7; 9 bases are shared with TRBD1. Losses at the gene ends were 2 bases for V and 7 bases for J; bases not matched to a gene: 3. This CDR3 has 13 amino acids. Germline V gene sequence: CDR1 SGHAT, CDR2 FQDESV (reference sequence).

This clone occurred once. This chain links TRBV5-1 with TRBJ1-4; D is possibly TRBD1 (5 bases). CDR1 is SGHRS and CDR2 is YFSETQ in the germline V gene. The CDR3 is 16 amino acids. Deletions cut 4 bases from V and 3 bases from J, with 16 bases between. CDR3 in DNA: TGCGCCAGCAGCCAGAATACGGGGGTGGCTAATGAAAAACTGTTTTTT. Translated, it gives CASSQNTGVANEKLFF.

V gene TRBV27 combines with J gene TRBJ2-4; weak D call: TRBD1 (5 bases). Deletions cut 7 bases from V and 1 base from J, with 17 bases between. The CDR3 loop spans 16 amino acids. CDR1 is MNHEY and CDR2 is SMNVEV in the germline V gene (reference sequence). The CDR3 sequence is CASMRTTAWAKNIQYF. The DNA for the CDR3 is TGTGCCAGCATGCGAACGACAGCTTGGGCCAAAAACATTCAGTACTTC.

The chain joins TRBV7-7 to TRBJ2-3; 8 nucleotides agree with TRBD1. V shed 1 base and J 9 bases; nucleotides not matched to a gene: 12. CDR1 is SSHAT and CDR2 is FNYEAQ in the germline V gene (reference sequence). The CDR3 has 16 residues. The CDR3 is CASSLGTGTAGGTQYF. CDR3 DNA: TGTGCCAGCAGCTTAGGGACAGGGACTGCTGGGGGGACGCAGTATTTT. Full variable domain (rest looked up from reference TRBV7-7 and TRBJ2-3): GAGVSQSPRYKVTKRGQDVTLRCDPISSHATLYWYQQALGQGPEFLTYFNYEAQPDKSGLPSDRFSAERPEGSISTLTIQRTEQRDSAMYRCASSLGTGTAGGTQYFGPGTRLTVL.

This clone was seen a few times. For the CDR3, the DNA is TGTGCCAGTAGTTTAAACTGGGCCAATGAGCAGTTCTTC. It yields the protein CASSLNWANEQFF. This sequence joins TRBV19 and TRBJ2-1; D not certain. The V gene's germline CDR1 is LNHDA and CDR2 SQIVND (reference sequence). V dropped 5 bases and J dropped 6 bases, with 11 bases sitting between them. The CDR3 has 13 residues.

The chain recombines TRBV28 with TRBJ1-6; tentatively, D is TRBD1 (5 bases). The CDR3 runs to 14 residues. V gave up 7 bases and J gave up 10 bases, with 17 bases separating them. The germline CDR1 and CDR2 sequences are MDHEN and SYDVKM. The CDR3 loop reads CASNLGARSSPLHF. The CDR3 DNA is TGTGCCAGCAACTTAGGGGCGAGGAGCTCACCCCTCCACTTT.

V is TRBV11-2 and J is TRBJ1-1; D not certain. Trimming shortened V by 3 bases and J by 7 bases, and 9 bases separated the two germline ends. CDR3 length: 12 amino acids. Germline V gives CDR1 SGHAT, CDR2 FQNNGV. This chain's CDR3 is CASSFNGGEAFF. The CDR3 bases are TGTGCCAGCAGCTTCAATGGAGGTGAAGCTTTCTTT.

The chain joins TRBV19 to TRBJ2-7; no reliable D call. The CDR3 sequence is 13 residues long. V was shortened by 4 bases and J by 4 bases, with 11 bases between the two germline ends. Germline V lookup: CDR1 LNHDA, CDR2 SQIVND (reference sequence). In nucleotides, the CDR3 is TGTGCCAGTAGTAGAAACTACGGGTACGAGCAGTACTTC. Protein: CASSRNYGYEQYF.